These 3 T cell receptor beta chains were all obtained from the same sample, sequenced in a study of vaccination and CD4 T cells after COVID-19. TCRdb reprocessed the PCR reads with MiXCR, giving one entry per CDR3 protein. The sample shows 25,000 or so distinct CDR3 sequences, 50% of them seen only once. Described time point: late sampling 161 to 241 days after vaccination in a few convalescent patients. The sequenced sample was CD4+ T cells from blood, obtained about 7 months after SARS-CoV-2 vaccination. The receptors were gathered from a human donor who had recovered from COVID-19.

The chain carries TRBV7-3 and TRBJ1-1, with D unclear. CDR1 is SGHTA and CDR2 is FQGTGA in the germline V gene. There are 13 residues in the CDR3. V lost 8 bases to trimming and J lost 3 bases, with 13 bases between them. The CDR3 spells CASSSGRDTEAFF. CDR3 nucleotides: TGTGCCAGCTCGTCCGGGAGGGACACTGAAGCTTTCTTT.

The V call is TRBV19, the J call TRBJ1-2; D is undetermined. Germline CDR1 reads LNHDA; CDR2 reads SQIVND (reference sequence). The CDR3 sequence is 13 residues long. V shed 3 bases and J shed 7 bases, with 12 bases lying between them. The CDR3 is CASSIELESGYTF. CDR3 bases: TGTGCCAGTAGTATTGAACTAGAGAGTGGCTACACCTTC.

This clonotype was seen a few times. J is TRBJ2-7 and V is TRBV20-1; D remains ambiguous. This CDR3 contains 13 residues. In germline, CDR1 is DFQATT, CDR2 SNEGSKA (reference sequence). V was trimmed by 1 base and J by 6 bases, leaving 13 bases between them. The CDR3 is CSARVVVLGEQYF. Here the CDR3 DNA reads TGCAGTGCTAGAGTGGTAGTATTGGGCGAGCAGTACTTC.